The 22 T cell receptor beta chains reported below all come from one sample, sequenced in a study of shared clonotypes between healthy human individuals. Assay: immunoSEQ multiplex PCR; the TCRdb copy retains only in-frame clones and omits some. This repertoire shows over 95,000 clones, approximately 44% found once; its top ten account for more than 12%. Sequenced: PBMCs. All receptors derive from a woman between 40 and 55 years old in good health. Some clones in this sample may be carry-over from other donors' samples.

This sequence joins TRBV29-1 and TRBJ2-3, with D perhaps matching TRBD2 (5 bases). Germline lookup yields CDR1 SQVTM and CDR2 ANQGSEA. Trimming stripped 7 bases from V and 2 bases from J, with 13 bases between. The CDR3 has 13 amino acids. The CDR3 spells CSAGIGYTDTQYF. For the CDR3, the DNA is TGCAGCGCCGGGATAGGGTACACAGATACGCAGTATTTT.

The genes are TRBV28 and TRBJ1-5; 8 bases agree with TRBD1. Per germline, CDR1 MDHEN and CDR2 SYDVKM. Trimming took 6 bases from V and 4 from J; bases not matched to a gene: 11. The CDR3 covers 16 residues. CDR3 loop: CASRGSRGLGNQPQHF. CDR3 nucleotide sequence: TGTGCCAGCAGGGGTAGCAGGGGGCTAGGAAATCAGCCCCAGCATTTT.

The CDR3 sequence: CASGLALAGVTGELFF. As DNA, the CDR3 is TGTGCTAGTGGTTTGGCGCTAGCGGGAGTTACCGGGGAGCTGTTTTTT. The chain links TRBV12-5 to TRBJ2-2, with TRBD2 matching over 10 bases. The CDR3 covers 16 residues. CDR1 and CDR2 (germline): LGHNT, FRNRAP. J was trimmed by 5 bases and V by 1 base; bases with no gene match: 4. The full variable domain, rest sourced from reference TRBV12-5 and TRBJ2-2, is DARVTQTPRHKVTEMGQEVTMRCQPILGHNTVFWYRQTMMQGLELLAYFRNRAPLDDSGMPKDRFSAEMPDATLATLKIQPSEPRDSAVYFCASGLALAGVTGELFFGEGSRLTVL.

In its sample, this clone was seen once. This chain uses TRBV5-1 with TRBJ1-1; D possibly corresponds to TRBD1 (5 bases). Per germline, CDR1 SGHRS and CDR2 YFSETQ. The CDR3 is 14 amino acids. Trimming stripped 5 bases from V and 5 bases from J, with 16 bases between. CDR3 nucleotide sequence: TGCGCCAGCAGGTTGACAGTAGGGTTGACTGAAGCTTTCTTT. Protein product: CASRLTVGLTEAFF.

The V gene is TRBV7-9, the J gene TRBJ1-3; D gene uncertain. CDR3 size: 11 residues. Trimming left V 4 bases short and J 2 bases short, with 0 bases between. The germline V gene encodes CDR1 SEHNR and CDR2 FQNEAQ (reference sequence). CDR3 region: CASSSGNTIYF. In DNA, the CDR3 is TGTGCCAGCAGCTCTGGAAACACCATATATTTT.

Here the CDR3 DNA reads TGCGCCAGCAGCTACTCTAGCGGGAGGGCTAGCACAGATACGCAGCATTTT. This sequence encodes CASSYSSGRASTDTQHF. The gene calls are TRBV5-1 and TRBJ2-3; no clear D gene. Near its end, the DNA agrees better with TRBJ1-5, so the J call may be wrong. This CDR3 comprises 17 residues. Germline V gene data show CDR1 as SGHRS and CDR2 as YFSETQ.

This clone was found many times. The CDR3, as DNA: TGTGCCAGTTGGGGGGGGAGGGGAGGTGGAAACACCATATATTTT. Residues: CASWGGRGGGNTIYF. This chain joins TRBV27 and TRBJ1-3; TRBD1 is a possible D gene (5 bases). This CDR3 has 15 amino acids. Trimming cost V 9 bases and J 3 bases, with 18 bases left between them. Germline loops: CDR1 MNHEY, CDR2 SMNVEV (reference sequence).

The chain couples TRBV6-6 to TRBJ2-7, with TRBD1 matching over 10 bases. The CDR3 runs to 14 residues. V lost 6 bases to trimming and J lost 2 bases; unmatched junction nucleotides: 4. In germline, CDR1 is MNHNY, CDR2 SVGAGI (reference sequence). In DNA form, the CDR3 reads TGTGCCAGCAGGGACGGGACAGGGGCCTACGAGCAGTACTTC. It yields the protein CASRDGTGAYEQYF.

This chain joins TRBV7-9 and TRBJ1-3; D is undetermined. This CDR3 contains 15 residues. CDR1 and CDR2 (germline): SEHNR, FQNEAQ (reference sequence). Deletions cut 5 bases from V and 2 bases from J, with 13 bases between. The CDR3 is CASSQDLVTGNTIYF. CDR3 sequence (DNA): TGTGCCAGCAGCCAAGATCTCGTTACTGGAAACACCATATATTTT. Supplemented by reference TRBV7-9 and TRBJ1-3, the full variable domain reads DTGVSQNPRHKITKRGQNVTFRCDPISEHNRLYWYRQTLGQGPEFLTYFQNEAQLEKSRLLSDRFSAERPKGSFSTLEIQRTEQGDSAMYLCASSQDLVTGNTIYFGEGSWLTVV.

This clone has ten or more counts. This likely comes from a read error, as the CDR3 has no conserved phenylalanine or tryptophan at its end. The chain employs TRBV27 and TRBJ1-2, with D hard to call. The CDR3 extends over 14 amino acids. Germline CDR1 is MNHEY and CDR2 is SMNVEV (reference sequence). Trimming took 2 bases from V and 2 from J, leaving 9 bases between them. For the CDR3, the DNA is TGTGCCAGCAGTTTAAGACCGGGAAACTATGGCTACACCTCC. Protein sequence: CASSLRPGNYGYTS.

The J gene is TRBJ1-5, the V gene TRBV16; D call uncertain. V was trimmed by 0 bases and J by 1 base, leaving 4 bases between them. Looked up from germline, CDR1 is KGHSY and CDR2 is FQNENV. The CDR3 spans 14 residues. CDR3 DNA: TGTGCCAGCAGCCAATCGGCGAGCAATCAGCCCCAGCATTTT. Translation: CASSQSASNQPQHF. The full variable domain, its missing parts supplied by reference TRBV16 and TRBJ1-5, is GEEVAQTPKHLVRGEGQKAKLYCAPIKGHSYVFWYQQVLKNEFKFLISFQNENVFDETGMPKERFSAKCLPNSPCSLEIQATKLEDSAVYFCASSQSASNQPQHFGDGTRLSIL.

At least ten counts were recorded for this clone. V usage is TRBV7-6 and J usage is TRBJ2-1, with D maybe TRBD1 (6 bases). The CDR3 loop spans 12 amino acids. With 8 bases removed from V and 2 bases from J, the gap between germline ends came to 7 bases. The germline gives CDR1 SGHVS, CDR2 FNYEAQ. CDR3 nucleotide sequence: TGTGCCAGCGGGACAACCTACAATGAGCAGTTCTTC. Protein sequence: CASGTTYNEQFF.

J is TRBJ2-7 and V is TRBV20-1; a possible D gene is TRBD2 (5 bases). The CDR3 is 11 amino acids. Germline CDR1 reads DFQATT; CDR2 reads SNEGSKA (reference sequence). V gave up 5 bases and J gave up 5 bases, with 10 bases separating them. CDR3 region: CSAGRQDEQYF. CDR3 nucleotides: TGCAGTGCTGGGAGACAAGACGAGCAGTACTTC.

This clone was recorded a few times. The V and J genes are TRBV7-9 and TRBJ2-7, with D perhaps TRBD1 (6 bases). The germline CDR1 and CDR2 sequences are SEHNR and FQNEAQ (reference sequence). V was pared by 3 bases and J by 7 bases, with 16 bases between. CDR3 length equals 14 residues. CDR3 bases: TGTGCCAGCAGCTTGGGGACACCTCCGCAAGAGCAGTACTTC. Encoded protein: CASSLGTPPQEQYF.

The rearrangement links TRBV5-1 to TRBJ2-1; D perhaps matches TRBD2 (6 bases). V was shortened by 3 bases and J by 4 bases, with 20 bases between the two germline ends. Germline V gene data show CDR1 as SGHRS and CDR2 as YFSETQ. This CDR3 is built from 17 residues. CDR3 region: CASSSEVGLARYNEQFF. The CDR3 nucleotides read TGCGCCAGCAGCTCCGAAGTGGGTCTAGCGAGATACAATGAGCAGTTCTTC.

The chain has TRBV6-6 and TRBJ2-1; 7 nucleotides match TRBD1. V shed 6 bases, J shed 10 bases, and the junction held 18 bases outside the gene matches. Germline V gene lookup returns CDR1 MNHNY and CDR2 SVGAGI (reference sequence). The CDR3 is made up of 16 amino acids. The CDR3 region is CASSPPDETGQGEQFF. The CDR3 coding sequence is TGTGCCAGCAGCCCTCCCGATGAGACAGGGCAGGGAGAGCAGTTCTTC.

The DNA for the CDR3 is TGTGCCACCGGGACTAGCGGGAGATTGTGGCGGCAGTTCTTC. Protein: CATGTSGRLWRQFF. V usage is TRBV6-5 and J usage is TRBJ2-1; 14 positions agree with TRBD2. The CDR3 has 14 amino acids. Germline CDR1 is MNHEY and CDR2 is SVGAGI. V shed 10 bases, J shed 12 bases, and the junction held 11 bases outside the gene matches.

At least ten counts were recorded for this clone. The V gene is TRBV30, the J gene TRBJ1-4, with D unresolved. This CDR3 contains 15 residues. Looked up from germline, CDR1 is GTSNPN and CDR2 is SVGIG (reference sequence). Between the trimmed V and J ends, which lost 4 bases and 10 bases, there was a span of 22 bases. The CDR3 region has the DNA TGTGCCTGGAAGAGGGAATCCCTCCTAGGCGGAAAACTGTTTTTT. Amino acids: CAWKRESLLGGKLFF.

This clone was counted only a few times. This sequence joins TRBV28 and TRBJ2-5, with TRBD1 matching over 8 bases. The germline gives CDR1 MDHEN, CDR2 SYDVKM. The CDR3 consists of 15 residues. The V and J ends lost 6 bases and 0 bases, in that order; junction bases with no gene match: 6. The CDR3 DNA reads as TGTGCCAGCAGCCCCTTGGACAGGGACCAAGAGACCCAGTACTTC. This codes for CASSPLDRDQETQYF.

The rearrangement links TRBV15 to TRBJ2-7, with a tentative D call TRBD1 (5 bases). Germline CDR1 LNHNV, CDR2 YYDKDF (reference sequence). The V end lost 4 bases, the J end lost 4 bases, and 11 bases lay between the germline ends. The CDR3 consists of 13 residues. The CDR3 here is CATSTGLGYEQYF. The DNA of the CDR3 is TGTGCCACCAGCACAGGGTTGGGGTACGAGCAGTACTTC.

The chain joins TRBV7-3 to TRBJ2-3, with D maybe TRBD2 (6 bases). The germline gives CDR1 SGHTA, CDR2 FQGTGA. This CDR3 contains 12 residues. Trimming left V 6 bases short and J 5 bases short, with 9 bases between. CDR3 DNA sequence: TGTGCCAGCAGGATGGGGGGAGATACGCAGTATTTT. Translation: CASRMGGDTQYF.

The chain couples TRBV29-1 to TRBJ2-1, with 7 nucleotides matching TRBD1. This CDR3 has 16 amino acids. Germline-derived CDR1 and CDR2 are SQVTM and ANQGSEA. The trim removed 6 bases at V and 3 bases at J, leaving 14 bases unmatched. The CDR3: CSVDLGQLGSYNEQFF. The CDR3 DNA sequence: TGCAGCGTCGACTTGGGACAGTTAGGGAGCTACAATGAGCAGTTCTTC.